The rows below give T cell receptor beta chains drawn from one sample of a study of T cell responses to AZD1222 COVID-19 vaccine. The table came from immunoSEQ multiplex PCR; TCRdb's copy has only in-frame clones and leaves some out. This table holds roughly 120,000 clones, roughly 88% found once. The sequencing used peripheral blood, collected on day 0 of MenACWY control vaccination. The receptors were gathered from an adult in good health. Both conserved end residues are part of each CDR3. D genes are given only for firm matches. Size is stated for part of the rows, as once, few or many counts, or as a class when the clone is expanded.

V gene: TRBV28
D gene: NA
J gene: TRBJ1-2
clone size: NA
CDR3 protein: CASRGNNYGYTF
CDR3 DNA: TGTGCCAGCAGAGGGAATAACTATGGCTACACCTTC

V gene: TRBV2
D gene: NA
J gene: TRBJ1-1
clone size: NA
CDR3 protein: CASLLGMNTEAFF
CDR3 DNA: TGTGCCAGCCTCCTCGGCATGAACACTGAAGCTTTCTTT

V gene: TRBV5-1
D gene: NA
J gene: TRBJ1-1
clone size: NA
CDR3 protein: CASSFLANTEAFF
CDR3 DNA: TGCGCCAGCAGCTTCCTCGCGAACACTGAAGCTTTCTTT

V gene: TRBV18
D gene: NA
J gene: TRBJ1-6
clone size: NA
CDR3 protein: CASSTATTSGGSPLHF
CDR3 DNA: TGTGCCAGCTCGACAGCGACCACCTCCGGGGGTTCACCCCTCCACTTT

V gene: TRBV2
D gene: TRBD1
J gene: TRBJ1-4
clone size: NA
CDR3 protein: CAGRDRREEKLFF
CDR3 DNA: TGTGCCGGCAGGGACAGGAGGGAAGAAAAACTGTTTTTT

V gene: TRBV5-1
D gene: NA
J gene: TRBJ2-2
clone size: NA
CDR3 protein: CASSFDGQINTGELFF
CDR3 DNA: TGCGCCAGCAGCTTTGACGGACAGATTAACACCGGGGAGCTGTTTTTT

V gene: TRBV27
D gene: NA
J gene: TRBJ2-7
clone size: NA
CDR3 protein: CASSSGGYEQYF
CDR3 DNA: TGTGCCAGCAGTTCTGGGGGCTACGAGCAGTACTTC

V gene: TRBV6-5
D gene: NA
J gene: TRBJ1-2
clone size: NA
CDR3 protein: CASSLIPGRNYGYTF
CDR3 DNA: TGTGCCAGCAGTCTTATACCGGGACGGAATTATGGCTACACCTTC

V gene: TRBV3-1/TRBV3-2
D gene: TRBD1
J gene: TRBJ2-7
clone size: NA
CDR3 protein: CASSRPGTGDREQYF
CDR3 DNA: TGTGCCAGCAGCCGACCCGGGACAGGGGATCGGGAGCAGTACTTC

V gene: TRBV11-2
D gene: NA
J gene: TRBJ2-1
clone size: NA
CDR3 protein: CASSLAGPLSSYNEQFF
CDR3 DNA: TGTGCCAGCAGCTTAGCGGGACCCCTGAGCTCCTACAATGAGCAGTTCTTC

V gene: TRBV30
D gene: NA
J gene: TRBJ2-6
clone size: NA
CDR3 protein: CAWSGAGANVLTF
CDR3 DNA: TGTGCCTGGAGTGGAGCCGGGGCCAACGTCCTGACTTTC

V gene: TRBV30
D gene: TRBD1
J gene: TRBJ1-5
clone size: NA
CDR3 protein: CAWSVPGTGNQPQHF
CDR3 DNA: TGTGCCTGGAGTGTACCCGGGACAGGGAATCAGCCCCAGCATTTT

V gene: TRBV28
D gene: TRBD1
J gene: TRBJ1-2
clone size: NA
CDR3 protein: CASKGQAPFYGYTF
CDR3 DNA: TGTGCCAGCAAAGGACAGGCCCCGTTCTATGGCTACACCTTC

V gene: TRBV30
D gene: NA
J gene: TRBJ2-5
clone size: NA
CDR3 protein: CAWSGKETQYF
CDR3 DNA: TGTGCCTGGAGCGGGAAAGAGACCCAGTACTTC

V gene: TRBV4-2
D gene: NA
J gene: TRBJ2-7
clone size: NA
CDR3 protein: CASSQGRGRSINEQYF
CDR3 DNA: TGTGCCAGCAGCCAAGGGCGGGGGCGTTCGATCAACGAGCAGTACTTC

V gene: TRBV5-1
D gene: NA
J gene: TRBJ2-7
clone size: NA
CDR3 protein: CASTTPQVGVGQQYF
CDR3 DNA: TGCGCCAGCACTACGCCCCAGGTGGGGGTGGGTCAGCAGTACTTC

V gene: TRBV20-1
D gene: NA
J gene: TRBJ2-3
clone size: NA
CDR3 protein: CSASQVDTQYF
CDR3 DNA: TGCAGTGCTAGTCAGGTAGATACGCAGTATTTT

V gene: TRBV5-6
D gene: NA
J gene: TRBJ2-5
clone size: NA
CDR3 protein: CASSLGTAAKTQYF
CDR3 DNA: TGTGCCAGCAGCTTAGGGACCGCCGCCAAGACCCAGTACTTC

V gene: TRBV28
D gene: NA
J gene: TRBJ1-2
clone size: NA
CDR3 protein: CASSRELLGGYTF
CDR3 DNA: TGTGCCAGCAGTCGTGAATTACTGGGGGGCTACACCTTC

V gene: TRBV7-9
D gene: NA
J gene: TRBJ1-5
clone size: once
CDR3 protein: CASSRSGTNNQPQHF
CDR3 DNA: TGTGCCAGCAGCCGATCCGGGACTAACAATCAGCCCCAGCATTTT

V gene: TRBV5-4
D gene: NA
J gene: TRBJ2-2
clone size: NA
CDR3 protein: CASSLARGYGTGELFF
CDR3 DNA: TGTGCCAGCAGCTTGGCCAGGGGATATGGCACCGGGGAGCTGTTTTTT

V gene: TRBV30
D gene: NA
J gene: TRBJ2-1
clone size: NA
CDR3 protein: CAWGGTYNEQFF
CDR3 DNA: TGTGCCTGGGGCGGTACATACAATGAGCAGTTCTTC

V gene: TRBV24-1
D gene: TRBD2
J gene: TRBJ2-1
clone size: NA
CDR3 protein: CATSDPTSGTYNEQFF
CDR3 DNA: TGTGCCACCAGTGATCCAACTAGCGGAACCTACAATGAGCAGTTCTTC

V gene: TRBV6-5
D gene: TRBD1
J gene: TRBJ1-3
clone size: NA
CDR3 protein: CASSSGQAGNTIYF
CDR3 DNA: TGTGCCAGCAGTTCCGGACAGGCTGGAAACACCATATATTTT

V gene: TRBV18
D gene: NA
J gene: TRBJ2-7
clone size: once
CDR3 protein: CASSPQLTGYEQYF
CDR3 DNA: TGTGCCAGCTCACCACAGTTAACAGGCTACGAGCAGTACTTC

V gene: TRBV30
D gene: NA
J gene: TRBJ2-7
clone size: NA
CDR3 protein: CAWSVAASYEQYF
CDR3 DNA: TGTGCCTGGAGTGTCGCAGCTTCCTACGAGCAGTACTTC

V gene: TRBV30
D gene: NA
J gene: TRBJ1-2
clone size: NA
CDR3 protein: CAWSQGFNYGYTF
CDR3 DNA: TGTGCCTGGAGTCAGGGGTTTAACTATGGCTACACCTTC